One and the same sample provided the 17 T cell receptor beta chains below, sequenced in a study of cytotoxic CD8 clonotypes in ibrutinib-treated CLL (dated by TCRdb to the early 2020s). The sample's time point label, in plain terms: roughly 25 months on ibrutinib. Libraries were built with the immunoSEQ multiplex PCR assay. TCRdb obtained this table from immuneACCESS and retained in-frame rearrangements with V and J assigned. These tables miss some clones; where compared with another copy, unresolved V genes account for less than half of the shortfall, and the remainder is unexplained. The sample records about 200,000 clones, over 60% of which are singletons. The biggest ten clones account for roughly an eighth of the sample. Sequenced material: PBMCs, taken after 24 months of ibrutinib treatment. Receptors were obtained from a human donor with chronic lymphocytic leukemia.

The V call is TRBV7-9, the J call TRBJ2-2; D ambiguous. Germline V lookup: CDR1 SEHNR, CDR2 FQNEAQ (reference sequence). Trimming took 5 bases from V and 4 from J, leaving 8 bases between them. The CDR3 length is 13 residues. The CDR3, as DNA: TGTGCCAGCAGCCCCCACCCCACCGGGGAGCTGTTTTTT. Its protein is CASSPHPTGELFF.

This clone was counted a few times. The chain couples TRBV30 to TRBJ1-4; D not certain. The CDR3 is made up of 14 amino acids. Germline loops: CDR1 GTSNPN, CDR2 SVGIG (reference sequence). Between the trimmed V and J ends, which lost 0 bases and 5 bases, there was a span of 10 bases. The chain's CDR3 is CAWSVRQNNEKLFF. The CDR3, as DNA: TGTGCCTGGAGTGTACGTCAGAACAATGAAAAACTGTTTTTT.

The chain recombines TRBV5-1 with TRBJ1-1; D possibly corresponds to TRBD1 (5 bases). CDR3 length: 15 residues. V lost 0 bases, J lost 4 bases, and 13 bases lay in between. CDR1 is SGHRS, CDR2 YFSETQ, per germline. The CDR3 nucleotides are TGCGCCAGCAGCTTGGTGGAGGTTGGGGGCACTGAAGCTTTCTTT. It specifies CASSLVEVGGTEAFF.

The chain is built from TRBV27 and TRBJ2-7; 7 positions agree with TRBD1. Germline CDR1 MNHEY, CDR2 SMNVEV (reference sequence). The V gene end was trimmed by 4 bases and the J gene end by 2 bases; junction bases not matched to a gene: 5. The CDR3 covers 14 residues. The CDR3 protein is CASSSGQRPYEQYF. CDR3 nucleotides: TGTGCCAGCAGTTCGGGACAGAGACCCTACGAGCAGTACTTC.

V gene TRBV7-2 combines with J gene TRBJ2-3; maybe TRBD2 (5 bases). The CDR3 sequence is 14 residues long. V lost 1 base and J 12 bases, leaving 17 bases between the germline ends. From germline, CDR1 is SGHTA and CDR2 FQGNSA. In DNA form, the CDR3 reads TGTGCCAGCAGCTTAGAGGCGGGCCAAGTTAAACAGTATTTT. Protein product: CASSLEAGQVKQYF.

The V and J genes are TRBV7-3 and TRBJ2-1; 7 bases line up with TRBD2. Germline V gene sequence: CDR1 SGHTA, CDR2 FQGTGA. Trimming cost V 2 bases and J 5 bases; bases outside gene matches: 12. The CDR3 is 17 amino acids. The CDR3 is CASSLPSSGKTNNEQFF. The DNA of the CDR3 is TGTGCCAGCAGCTTACCCTCTAGCGGAAAGACCAACAATGAGCAGTTCTTC.

V usage is TRBV6-6 and J usage is TRBJ1-1; D is unresolved. Germline assignment: CDR1 MNHNY and CDR2 SVGAGI (reference sequence). The V and J ends lost 0 bases and 10 bases respectively, with 12 bases between them. The CDR3 covers 13 residues. In nucleotides, the CDR3 is TGTGCCAGCAGTTACTCGATATATTTGGGAGCTTTCTTT. Its protein is CASSYSIYLGAFF.

The V and J genes are TRBV25-1 and TRBJ2-1; 14 bases line up with TRBD2. Germline CDR1 reads MGHDK; CDR2 reads SYGVNS. The CDR3 totals 16 residues. Trimming at V came to 2 bases and at J to 8 bases, leaving 5 bases not matched to a gene. The CDR3 loop reads CASSEGGTSGSHEQFF. Here the CDR3 DNA reads TGTGCCAGCAGTGAAGGTGGGACTAGCGGGAGCCATGAGCAGTTCTTC.

V gene TRBV29-1 combines with J gene TRBJ2-3; D perhaps matches TRBD2 (5 bases). The V end was cut by 2 bases, the J end by 6 bases, with 15 bases between. The CDR3 has 14 residues. Germline loops: CDR1 SQVTM, CDR2 ANQGSEA. Here the CDR3 reads CSVETRIEGDTQYF. In nucleotides, the CDR3 is TGCAGCGTTGAAACCCGAATCGAGGGCGATACGCAGTATTTT.

The chain joins TRBV27 to TRBJ2-2, with 7 positions matching TRBD2. CDR1 and CDR2 (germline): MNHEY, SMNVEV (reference sequence). Trimming cost V 1 base and J 7 bases; bases outside gene matches: 0. The CDR3 is 13 amino acids. Written as DNA, the CDR3 is TGTGCCAGCAGTTTATGGGGGGGCGGGGAGCTGTTTTTT. Protein product: CASSLWGGGELFF.

The chain joins TRBV30 to TRBJ1-3, with D hard to call. The CDR3 spans 14 residues. In germline, CDR1 is GTSNPN, CDR2 SVGIG (reference sequence). Deletions cut 1 base from V and 0 bases from J, with 7 bases between. CDR3 sequence (DNA): TGTGCCTGGAGTGAGGATTACTCTGGAAACACCATATATTTT. Translated: CAWSEDYSGNTIYF.

In this sample, this clone turned up a few times. The rearrangement joins TRBV7-2 to TRBJ2-7; D not certain. The CDR3 loop spans 11 amino acids. The germline V gene has CDR1 SGHTA and CDR2 FQGNSA. Trimming removed 3 bases at V and 1 base at J, with 1 base between. The CDR3 region has the DNA TGTGCCAGCAGCTTTTCCTACGAGCAGTACTTC. It codes for CASSFSYEQYF.

This clone occurred once. The rearrangement links TRBV6-5 to TRBJ2-7, with no clear D. V was clipped by 4 bases and J by 3 bases, with 19 bases between them. The CDR3 has 16 amino acids. Per germline, CDR1 MNHEY and CDR2 SVGAGI. CDR3 residues: CASSFTESVTNYEQYF. Here the CDR3 DNA reads TGTGCCAGCAGTTTTACTGAATCCGTCACCAACTACGAGCAGTACTTC.

DNA of the CDR3: TGTGCCAGCACTGCACTGGGACTAAGCACAGATACGCAGTATTTT. This encodes CASTALGLSTDTQYF. The chain joins TRBV2 to TRBJ2-3; 7 positions agree with TRBD2. The V and J ends lost 7 bases and 0 bases, in that order; junction bases with no gene match: 7. The CDR3 runs to 15 residues. The germline CDR1 and CDR2 sequences are SNHLY and FYNNEI.

The chain recombines TRBV7-6 with TRBJ2-7; D uncertain. Germline V gives CDR1 SGHVS, CDR2 FNYEAQ. The CDR3 consists of 14 residues. V shed 1 base and J shed 0 bases, with 7 bases lying between them. CDR3 sequence reads: CASSLGGNSYEQYF. DNA for the CDR3: TGTGCCAGCAGCTTAGGTGGGAACTCCTACGAGCAGTACTTC. Together with reference TRBV7-6 and TRBJ2-7, the CDR3 gives the full variable domain: GAGVSQSPRYKVTKRGQDVALRCDPISGHVSLYWYRQALGQGPEFLTYFNYEAQQDKSGLPNDRFSAERPEGSISTLTIQRTEQRDSAMYRCASSLGGNSYEQYFGPGTRLTVT.

J is TRBJ1-2 and V is TRBV19; tentative D call: TRBD1 (5 bases). V dropped 5 bases and J dropped 0 bases, with 13 bases sitting between them. CDR1 is LNHDA, CDR2 SQIVND, per germline (reference sequence). CDR3 length: 15 residues. CDR3 region: CASSEGQDANYGYTF. CDR3 nucleotide sequence: TGTGCCAGTAGTGAGGGGCAGGACGCTAACTATGGCTACACCTTC.

This clone has just one count. The genes are TRBV7-8 and TRBJ1-1; maybe TRBD1 (6 bases). The germline V gene encodes CDR1 SGHVS and CDR2 FQNEAQ. V was trimmed by 4 bases and J by 6 bases, leaving 18 bases between them. This CDR3 comprises 15 residues. The DNA of the CDR3 is TGTGCCAGCAGCTCGGATCAGTGGAGGGGGGCTGAAGCTTTCTTT. It specifies CASSSDQWRGAEAFF.